What follows is one T cell receptor (beta chain) and its context. The CDR3 has 17 amino acids. Germline V CDR1 and CDR2: LNHNV, YYDKDF (reference sequence). V lost 5 bases and J lost 1; bases outside the gene matches: 9. Using its own MiXCR run on the RT-PCR reads, TCRdb lists one record per CDR3 protein. The sample has fewer than 800,000 distinct CDR3 sequences; approximately 15% are singletons. Sequencing was performed on memory CD4+ T cells from blood. The rearrangement uses TRBV15 and TRBJ2-7; 12 nucleotides agree with TRBD2. This sequence was found in a female donor in good health, serving as a healthy control. CDR3 sequence: CATSQRLAGANSYEQYF. The CDR3 region has the DNA TGTGCCACCAGCCAACGACTAGCGGGAGCCAATTCCTACGAGCAGTACTTC.